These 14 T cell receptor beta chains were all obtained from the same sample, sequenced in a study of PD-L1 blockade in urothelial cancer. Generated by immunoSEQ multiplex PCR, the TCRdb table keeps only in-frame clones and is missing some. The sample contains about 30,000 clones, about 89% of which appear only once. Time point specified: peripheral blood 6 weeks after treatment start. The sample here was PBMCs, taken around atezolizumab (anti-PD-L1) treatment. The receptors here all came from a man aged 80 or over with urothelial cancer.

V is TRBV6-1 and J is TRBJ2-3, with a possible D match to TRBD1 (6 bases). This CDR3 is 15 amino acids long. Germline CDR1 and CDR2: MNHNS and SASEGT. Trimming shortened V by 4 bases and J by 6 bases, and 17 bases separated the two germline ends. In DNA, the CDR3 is TGTGCCAGCAGTGTACAGGGATACACAGTGGATACGCAGTATTTT. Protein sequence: CASSVQGYTVDTQYF.

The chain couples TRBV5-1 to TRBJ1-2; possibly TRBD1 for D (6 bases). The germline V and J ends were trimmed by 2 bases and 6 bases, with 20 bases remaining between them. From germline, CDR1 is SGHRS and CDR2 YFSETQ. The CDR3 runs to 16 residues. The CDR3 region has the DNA TGCGCCAGCAGCTTCGGTCACGTCAGGGGTGGGGATGGCTACACCTTC. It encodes CASSFGHVRGGDGYTF.

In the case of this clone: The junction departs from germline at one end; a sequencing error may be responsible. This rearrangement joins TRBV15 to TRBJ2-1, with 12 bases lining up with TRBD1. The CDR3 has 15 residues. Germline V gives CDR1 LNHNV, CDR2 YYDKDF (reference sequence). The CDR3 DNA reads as TGTGCCACCAGCAGAGCCGGGACAGGGGGCCTAAAGAGGCTCTTC. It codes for CATSRAGTGGLKRLF.

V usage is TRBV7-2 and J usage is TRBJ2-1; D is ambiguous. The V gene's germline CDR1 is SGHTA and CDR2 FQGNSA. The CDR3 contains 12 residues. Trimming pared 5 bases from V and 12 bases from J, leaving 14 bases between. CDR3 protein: CASSPFKPSQFF. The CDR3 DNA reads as TGTGCCAGCAGCCCGTTTAAGCCCTCGCAGTTCTTC.

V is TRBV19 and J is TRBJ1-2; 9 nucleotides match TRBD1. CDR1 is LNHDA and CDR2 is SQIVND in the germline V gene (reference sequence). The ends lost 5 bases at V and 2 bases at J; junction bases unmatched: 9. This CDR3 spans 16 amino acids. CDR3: CASSVTGGFSNYGYTF. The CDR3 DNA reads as TGTGCCAGTAGTGTTACAGGGGGCTTCAGCAACTATGGCTACACCTTC.

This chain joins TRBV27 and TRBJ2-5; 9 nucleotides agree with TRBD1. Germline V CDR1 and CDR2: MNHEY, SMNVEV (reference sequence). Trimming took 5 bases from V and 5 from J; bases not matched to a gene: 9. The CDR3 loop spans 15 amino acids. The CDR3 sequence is CASSPGTGSAETQYF. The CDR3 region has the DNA TGTGCCAGCAGTCCCGGGACAGGGTCGGCGGAGACCCAGTACTTC.

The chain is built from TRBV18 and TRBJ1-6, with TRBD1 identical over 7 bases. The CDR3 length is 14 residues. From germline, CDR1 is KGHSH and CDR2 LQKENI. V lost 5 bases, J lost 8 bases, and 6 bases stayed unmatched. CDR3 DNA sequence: TGTGCCAGCTCAGCTACAGGGGTTGATTCACCCCTCCACTTT. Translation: CASSATGVDSPLHF. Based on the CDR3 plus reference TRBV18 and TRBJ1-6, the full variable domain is NAGVMQNPRHLVRRRGQEARLRCSPMKGHSHVYWYRQLPEEGLKFMVYLQKENIIDESGMPKERFSAEFPKEGPSILRIQQVVRGDSAAYFCASSATGVDSPLHFGNGTRLTVT.

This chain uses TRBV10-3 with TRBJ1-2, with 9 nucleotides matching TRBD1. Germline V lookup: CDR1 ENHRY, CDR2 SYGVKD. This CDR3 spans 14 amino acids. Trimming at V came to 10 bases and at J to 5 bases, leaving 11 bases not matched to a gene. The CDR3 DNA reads TGTGCCACCGCCGCCAGACAGGGGGAATATGGCTACACCTTC. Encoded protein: CATAARQGEYGYTF.

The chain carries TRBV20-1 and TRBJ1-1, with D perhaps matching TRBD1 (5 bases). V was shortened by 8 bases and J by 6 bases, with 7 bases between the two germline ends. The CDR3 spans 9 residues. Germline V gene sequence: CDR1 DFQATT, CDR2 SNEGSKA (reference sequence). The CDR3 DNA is TGCAGTACAGGCTCTGAAGCTTTCTTT. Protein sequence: CSTGSEAFF.

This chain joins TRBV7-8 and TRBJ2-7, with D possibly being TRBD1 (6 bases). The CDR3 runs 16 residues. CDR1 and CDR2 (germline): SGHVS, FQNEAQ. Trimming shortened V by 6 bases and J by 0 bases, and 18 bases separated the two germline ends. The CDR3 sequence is CASSLRGSHSSYEQYF. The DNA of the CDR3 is TGTGCCAGCAGTCTTAGGGGGAGTCATAGCTCCTACGAGCAGTACTTC.

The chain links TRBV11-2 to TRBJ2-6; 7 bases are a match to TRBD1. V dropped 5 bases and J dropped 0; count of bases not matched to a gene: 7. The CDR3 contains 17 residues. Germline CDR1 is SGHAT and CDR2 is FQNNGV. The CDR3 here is CASSHRQGVSGANVLTF. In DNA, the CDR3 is TGTGCCAGCAGCCATAGACAGGGTGTCTCTGGGGCCAACGTCCTGACTTTC.

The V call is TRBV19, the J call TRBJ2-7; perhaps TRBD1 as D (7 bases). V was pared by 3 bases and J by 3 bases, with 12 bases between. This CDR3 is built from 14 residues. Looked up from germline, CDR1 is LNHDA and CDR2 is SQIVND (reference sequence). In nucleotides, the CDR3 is TGTGCCAGTAGTATGGGCGGGACAGTCTACGAGCAGTACTTC. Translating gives CASSMGGTVYEQYF.

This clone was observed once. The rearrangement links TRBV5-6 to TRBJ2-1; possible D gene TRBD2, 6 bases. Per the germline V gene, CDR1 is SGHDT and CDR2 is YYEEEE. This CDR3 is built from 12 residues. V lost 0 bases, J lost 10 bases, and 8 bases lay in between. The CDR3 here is CASSLGLVEQFF. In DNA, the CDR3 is TGTGCCAGCAGCTTGGGACTAGTGGAGCAGTTCTTC. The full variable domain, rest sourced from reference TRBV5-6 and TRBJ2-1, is DAGVTQSPTHLIKTRGQQVTLRCSPKSGHDTVSWYQQALGQGPQFIFQYYEEEERQRGNFPDRFSGHQFPNYSSELNVNALLLGDSALYLCASSLGLVEQFFGPGTRLTVL.

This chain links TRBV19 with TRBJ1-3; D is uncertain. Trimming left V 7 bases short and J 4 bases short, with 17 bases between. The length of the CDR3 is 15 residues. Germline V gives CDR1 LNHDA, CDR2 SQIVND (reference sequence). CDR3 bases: TGTGCCAGTACTTTTTACGGAGGGAAGGGAAACACCATATATTTT. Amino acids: CASTFYGGKGNTIYF.